This T cell receptor (beta chain) appears in the sequencing data of a study of blood T cell repertoires in COVID-19. Study in general: Collection of acute and convalescent COVID-19 samples took place in the United States, Italy and Spain. The cDNA or gDNA used as material had been derived from T cells, B-cell-depleted T cells, or PBMCs.

The trim removed 7 bases at V and 3 bases at J, leaving 12 bases unmatched. CDR3 size: 16 residues. Looked up from germline, CDR1 is SGHRS and CDR2 is YFSETQ. Per the study methods: The assay estimated nucleated cells by amplifying reference gene primers. This table comes from immunoSEQ multiplex PCR, and its TCRdb copy is limited to in-frame clones, with some not included. V and J calls and clone size are copied from that table; D and trimming were computed from the DNA. Among a few hundred thousand clones listed, roughly 86% were seen once. This TCR was recovered from a woman aged 70-85 years with active or convalescent COVID-19. The source material was peripheral blood. V is TRBV5-1 and J is TRBJ2-5, with 10 bases that match TRBD2. The CDR3: CASLPVLAGPKETQYF. The CDR3 region has the DNA TGCGCCAGCCTTCCCGTACTAGCGGGACCCAAAGAGACCCAGTACTTC.